This TCR beta chain was captured in a study of vaccination and CD4 T cells after COVID-19. Overall study: Median time from second vaccine dose to sampling was 72 days (14 to 241).

The germline V gene has CDR1 LNHNV and CDR2 YYDKDF (reference sequence). This CDR3 is built from 16 residues. J was trimmed by 7 bases and V by 0 bases; bases with no gene match: 6. This clonotype was counted a single time. Its antigen is still unknown. Treatment meaning: approximately 9-day PBMC culture with coronavirus spike peptide pools or control peptides (ViraFEST assay). Peptide-pool expansion of antigen-specific T cells preceded TCR sequencing in ViraFEST. The culture of under 2.5 million PBMCs per well included around 10 IU/ml IL-2 and roughly 10 ug/ml peptide pools. Cultured CD4+ T-cell DNA underwent Oncomine TCR Beta short-read sequencing. TCRdb fed the PCR reads into MiXCR, producing one record per CDR3 protein. This sample has 15,000 to 19,000 distinct CDR3 sequences, with 40% to 45% found just once.

This clonotype was sampled from a human donor with COVID-19. Specimen: cultured CD4+ T cells from blood. This rearrangement joins TRBV15 to TRBJ2-2; 9 bases are shared with TRBD2. The DNA of the CDR3 is TGTGCCACCAGCAGAGATTTTGCGGGGGGGCACGGGGAGCTGTTTTTT. Translating gives CATSRDFAGGHGELFF.